A single sample is the source of the 24 T cell receptor beta chains below, sequenced in a study of PD-1 blockade in classical Hodgkin lymphoma. TCRdb's copy holds only in-frame clones and misses some; the assay was immunoSEQ multiplex PCR. The sample contains about 13,000 clones, around four fifths of which appear only once. Relapses following autologous stem cell transplantation were seen in all patients, with brentuximab vedotin exposure varying. The sequencing here drew on peripheral blood mononuclear cells (PBMCs), taken at baseline. The receptors derive from a human donor with classical Hodgkin lymphoma.

This clone was seen more than once but under ten times. J is TRBJ2-1 and V is TRBV10-3, with 12 bases identical to TRBD1. The germline V gene has CDR1 ENHRY and CDR2 SYGVKD. Losses at the gene ends were 2 bases for V and 7 bases for J; bases not matched to a gene: 6. CDR3 size: 16 residues. CDR3 residues: CAISEPGQGAGNEQFF. DNA for the CDR3: TGTGCCATCAGTGAGCCGGGACAGGGGGCGGGAAATGAGCAGTTCTTC.

The chain couples TRBV5-1 to TRBJ1-4; 7 nucleotides match TRBD1. J gave up 7 bases and V 4 bases, and 7 bases lay outside the gene matches. CDR1 is SGHRS and CDR2 is YFSETQ in the germline V gene. CDR3 length equals 14 residues. The CDR3 loop is CASSIQGYGEKLFF. CDR3 nucleotides: TGCGCCAGCAGCATACAGGGGTATGGTGAAAAACTGTTTTTT.

This chain connects TRBV7-2 to TRBJ1-1; D is unclear. Germline V CDR1 and CDR2: SGHTA, FQGNSA. Trimming took 4 bases from V and 8 from J, leaving 8 bases between them. This CDR3 is 11 amino acids long. The CDR3 region has the DNA TGTGCCAGCAGCTGGGAGAGAGAAGCTTTCTTT. Amino acids: CASSWEREAFF.

This chain links TRBV18 with TRBJ2-2, with D perhaps TRBD2 (5 bases). The CDR3 is made up of 15 amino acids. V was shortened by 3 bases and J by 3 bases, with 11 bases between the two germline ends. Germline CDR1 is KGHSH and CDR2 is LQKENI. The CDR3 DNA follows: TGTGCCAGCTCACCGGTCGAGGGATACACCGGGGAGCTGTTTTTT. Amino acids: CASSPVEGYTGELFF.

The gene calls are TRBV6-5 and TRBJ1-2; 8 bases match TRBD1. Germline V lookup: CDR1 MNHEY, CDR2 SVGAGI. The CDR3 has 13 residues. Trimming at V came to 8 bases and at J to 7 bases, leaving 9 bases not matched to a gene. The CDR3 bases are TGTGCCAGCCGAGACACAGGGGGATCTGGCTACACCTTC. Amino acid sequence: CASRDTGGSGYTF.

The rearrangement joins TRBV7-2 to TRBJ2-7; 12 bases align to TRBD2. The CDR3 totals 17 residues. The V gene's germline CDR1 is SGHTA and CDR2 FQGNSA. V gave up 5 bases and J gave up 6 bases; unmatched junction bases: 14. DNA of the CDR3: TGTGCCAGCAGCCCGATAACTAGCGGGGGGCCCCGCTCCGAGCAGTACTTC. This gives the protein CASSPITSGGPRSEQYF.

The V gene is TRBV7-6, the J gene TRBJ2-1, with a tentative D call TRBD1 (5 bases). Trimming took 6 bases from V and 4 from J, leaving 13 bases between them. Germline values: CDR1 SGHVS, CDR2 FNYEAQ. The CDR3 contains 14 residues. The CDR3 here is CASSPRVIYNEQFF. CDR3 sequence (DNA): TGTGCCAGCAGTCCCAGGGTAATTTACAATGAGCAGTTCTTC.

This chain links TRBV5-1 with TRBJ2-7; possibly TRBD2 for D (6 bases). Between the trimmed V and J ends, which lost 5 bases and 2 bases, there was a span of 17 bases. From germline, CDR1 is SGHRS and CDR2 YFSETQ. This CDR3 comprises 15 residues. CDR3 in DNA: TGCGCCAGCAGGCGCGGGGATGGCAGTACCTACGAGCAGTACTTC. Amino acids: CASRRGDGSTYEQYF.

This chain uses TRBV5-4 with TRBJ2-3; D gene ambiguous. The CDR3 consists of 12 residues. The V gene's germline CDR1 is SGHNT and CDR2 YYREEE (reference sequence). V dropped 4 bases and J dropped 3 bases, with 6 bases sitting between them. CDR3 bases: TGTGCCAGCAGCAAAAAGACAGATACGCAGTATTTT. Protein: CASSKKTDTQYF.

This chain uses TRBV7-2 with TRBJ2-1; D remains unclear. This CDR3 comprises 14 residues. V was trimmed by 0 bases and J by 5 bases, leaving 8 bases between them. The germline V gene encodes CDR1 SGHTA and CDR2 FQGNSA. CDR3 sequence: CASSLAGLHNEQFF. The CDR3 DNA follows: TGTGCCAGCAGCTTAGCGGGTCTTCACAATGAGCAGTTCTTC.

The chain joins TRBV5-5 to TRBJ1-2; D unclear. The germline V and J ends were trimmed by 0 bases and 6 bases, with 15 bases remaining between them. Germline V gene lookup returns CDR1 SGHKS and CDR2 YYEKEE (reference sequence). This CDR3 is built from 15 residues. The CDR3 protein is CASSLENPEKDGYTF. The CDR3 DNA reads TGTGCCAGCAGCTTGGAGAACCCGGAGAAGGATGGCTACACCTTC. The entire variable domain, with the rest obtained from reference TRBV5-5 and TRBJ1-2, is as follows: DAGVTQSPTHLIKTRGQQVTLRCSPISGHKSVSWYQQVLGQGPQFIFQYYEKEERGRGNFPDRFSARQFPNYSSELNVNALLLGDSALYLCASSLENPEKDGYTFGSGTRLTVV.

V is TRBV5-1 and J is TRBJ1-1; D might be TRBD1 (5 bases). Trimming cost V 0 bases and J 3 bases, with 6 bases left between them. This CDR3 is built from 13 residues. Germline lookup yields CDR1 SGHRS and CDR2 YFSETQ. As DNA, the CDR3 is TGCGCCAGCAGCTTGGTACAGGACACTGAAGCTTTCTTT. Translation gives CASSLVQDTEAFF.

The chain couples TRBV19 to TRBJ2-2; 9 bases line up with TRBD1. Trimming at V came to 5 bases and at J to 2 bases, leaving 3 bases not matched to a gene. The CDR3 totals 15 residues. Germline assignment: CDR1 LNHDA and CDR2 SQIVND (reference sequence). CDR3 loop: CASSGTGGNTGELFF. In DNA form, the CDR3 reads TGTGCCAGTAGTGGAACAGGGGGCAACACCGGGGAGCTGTTTTTT.

The chain has TRBV5-1 and TRBJ1-1; D is possibly TRBD1 (6 bases). Germline V gives CDR1 SGHRS, CDR2 YFSETQ. V gave up 4 bases and J gave up 0 bases, with 13 bases separating them. CDR3 size: 15 residues. The CDR3 is CASSPGTFMNTEAFF. In nucleotides, the CDR3 is TGCGCCAGCAGCCCTGGGACATTTATGAACACTGAAGCTTTCTTT.

The rearrangement joins TRBV6-6 to TRBJ1-2; D not resolved. The CDR3 loop spans 15 amino acids. Trimming cost V 5 bases and J 0 bases, with 13 bases left between them. Germline V gene lookup returns CDR1 MNHNY and CDR2 SVGAGI (reference sequence). The CDR3 DNA follows: TGTGCCAGCAGTCGCCGACTGATAGCTAACTATGGCTACACCTTC. Protein sequence: CASSRRLIANYGYTF.

V and J are TRBV28 and TRBJ1-6; 8 bases fit TRBD1. With 10 bases clipped from V and 12 bases from J, the junction kept 14 bases outside the gene matches. The CDR3 is 14 residues long. In germline, CDR1 is MDHEN, CDR2 SYDVKM. The DNA of the CDR3 is TGTGCCACCTCCTCTCAGGGGGCGCGGGGACCCCTCCACTTT. Encoded protein: CATSSQGARGPLHF.

This clone came up once. The rearrangement joins TRBV7-2 to TRBJ1-1, with a possible D match to TRBD1 (6 bases). This CDR3 contains 13 residues. CDR1 SGHTA and CDR2 FQGNSA come from the germline V gene. V was pared by 4 bases and J by 7 bases, with 13 bases between. Here the CDR3 reads CASSSTGRGEAFF. The CDR3 region has the DNA TGTGCCAGCAGCTCCACAGGGAGGGGTGAAGCTTTCTTT.

This chain links TRBV11-2 with TRBJ2-2; the D call may be TRBD1 or TRBD2 (6 bases each). The CDR3 covers 16 residues. CDR1 and CDR2 (germline): SGHAT, FQNNGV. The V end was cut by 3 bases, the J end by 6 bases, with 17 bases between. CDR3 in DNA: TGTGCCAGCAGCTTTGCGGGGACGACAGGAGCCGGGGAGCTGTTTTTT. Its translation: CASSFAGTTGAGELFF.

The DNA of the CDR3 is TGTGCCAGCAGCTTACCCGGCCGAGATCTCAAGGGTGAGCAGTTCTTC. Translating it yields CASSLPGRDLKGEQFF. The genes are TRBV7-3 and TRBJ2-1; no firm D call. This CDR3 region has 16 residues. Per the germline V gene, CDR1 is SGHTA and CDR2 is FQGTGA. Trimming stripped 2 bases from V and 9 bases from J, with 20 bases between. The whole variable domain, filled in from reference TRBV7-3 and TRBJ2-1, reads GAGVSQTPSNKVTEKGKYVELRCDPISGHTALYWYRQSLGQGPEFLIYFQGTGAADDSGLPNDRFFAVRPEGSVSTLKIQRTERGDSAVYLCASSLPGRDLKGEQFFGPGTRLTVL.

The chain carries TRBV28 and TRBJ2-3; TRBD1 agrees at 7 bases. This CDR3 is 17 amino acids long. The V gene's germline CDR1 is MDHEN and CDR2 SYDVKM. The V and J ends lost 1 base and 0 bases, in that order; junction bases with no gene match: 7. The CDR3 nucleotides read TGTGCCAGCAGTTTATCCCAGGGGGTGACTAGCACAGATACGCAGTATTTT. Residues: CASSLSQGVTSTDTQYF.

For the CDR3, the DNA is TGTGCCAGCAGTTTATGGACAGGGGGGAACACCATATATTTT. It specifies CASSLWTGGNTIYF. The genes are TRBV28 and TRBJ1-3, with 9 nucleotides matching TRBD1. The CDR3 covers 14 residues. Germline loops: CDR1 MDHEN, CDR2 SYDVKM. V lost 0 bases and J lost 7; bases outside the gene matches: 1.

This sequence joins TRBV2 and TRBJ1-5; possible D gene TRBD1, 6 bases. This CDR3 is 16 amino acids long. Germline CDR1 reads SNHLY; CDR2 reads FYNNEI. V lost 4 bases, J lost 3 bases, and 16 bases lay in between. CDR3 loop: CASSGQGQGANQPQHF. The CDR3 DNA follows: TGTGCCAGCAGTGGCCAGGGGCAGGGCGCCAATCAGCCCCAGCATTTT.

The chain has TRBV7-6 and TRBJ1-2; D gene ambiguous. Looked up from germline, CDR1 is SGHVS and CDR2 is FNYEAQ. This CDR3 is built from 13 residues. V was clipped by 0 bases and J by 4 bases, with 6 bases between them. CDR3 amino acids: CASSLAGGYGYTF. Here the CDR3 DNA reads TGTGCCAGCAGCTTAGCAGGTGGCTATGGCTACACCTTC.

J is TRBJ2-5 and V is TRBV11-3, with TRBD1 matching over 11 bases. Trimming cost V 1 base and J 4 bases; bases outside gene matches: 2. Germline V CDR1 and CDR2: SGHNT, YENEEA. CDR3 size: 15 residues. The CDR3 loop reads CASSLGDRGGETQYF. CDR3 DNA sequence: TGTGCCAGCAGCTTAGGGGACAGGGGGGGAGAGACCCAGTACTTC.